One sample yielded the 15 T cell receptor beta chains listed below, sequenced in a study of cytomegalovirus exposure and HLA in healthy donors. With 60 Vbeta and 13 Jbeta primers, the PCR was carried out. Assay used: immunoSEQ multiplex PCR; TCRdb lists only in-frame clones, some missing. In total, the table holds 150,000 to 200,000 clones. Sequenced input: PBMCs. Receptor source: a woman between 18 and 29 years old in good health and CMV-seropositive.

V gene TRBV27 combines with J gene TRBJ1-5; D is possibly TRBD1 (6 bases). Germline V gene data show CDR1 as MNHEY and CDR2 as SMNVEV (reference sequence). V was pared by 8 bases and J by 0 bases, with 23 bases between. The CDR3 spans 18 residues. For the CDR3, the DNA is TGTGCCAGCTCCCACTCGCTAGGGGGGGCCTATAGCAATCAGCCCCAGCATTTT. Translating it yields CASSHSLGGAYSNQPQHF.

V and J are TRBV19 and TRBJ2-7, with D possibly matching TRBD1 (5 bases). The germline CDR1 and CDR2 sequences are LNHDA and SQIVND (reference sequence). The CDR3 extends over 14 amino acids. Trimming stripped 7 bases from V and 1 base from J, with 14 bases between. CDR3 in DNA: TGTGCCAGTAAGCTGGCAGGGCCTTCCTACGAGCAGTACTTC. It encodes CASKLAGPSYEQYF.

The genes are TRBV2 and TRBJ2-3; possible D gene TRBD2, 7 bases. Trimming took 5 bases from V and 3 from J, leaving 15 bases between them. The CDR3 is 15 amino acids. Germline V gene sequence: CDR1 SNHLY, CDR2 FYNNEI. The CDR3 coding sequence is TGTGCCAGCAGTCCTGGGGGGGGCGTTACAGATACGCAGTATTTT. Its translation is CASSPGGGVTDTQYF.

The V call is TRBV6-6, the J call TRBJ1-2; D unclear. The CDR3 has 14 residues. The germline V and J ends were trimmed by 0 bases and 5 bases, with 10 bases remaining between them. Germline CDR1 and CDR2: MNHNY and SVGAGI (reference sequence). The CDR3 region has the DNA TGTGCCAGCAGTTACTCCGCGGGAAATTATGGCTACACCTTC. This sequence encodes CASSYSAGNYGYTF.

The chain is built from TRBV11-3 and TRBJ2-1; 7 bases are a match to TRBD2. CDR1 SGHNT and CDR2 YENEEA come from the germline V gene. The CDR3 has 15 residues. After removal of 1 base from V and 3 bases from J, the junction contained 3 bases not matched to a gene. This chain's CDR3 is CASSLGSGVYNEQFF. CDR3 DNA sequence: TGTGCCAGCAGCTTAGGAAGCGGGGTCTACAATGAGCAGTTCTTC.

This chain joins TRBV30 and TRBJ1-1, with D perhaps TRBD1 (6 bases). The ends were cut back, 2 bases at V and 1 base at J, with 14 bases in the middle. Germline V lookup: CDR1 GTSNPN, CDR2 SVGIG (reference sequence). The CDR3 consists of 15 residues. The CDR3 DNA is TGTGCCTGGAGTCCACCCGGGACACGGAACACTGAAGCTTTCTTT. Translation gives CAWSPPGTRNTEAFF.

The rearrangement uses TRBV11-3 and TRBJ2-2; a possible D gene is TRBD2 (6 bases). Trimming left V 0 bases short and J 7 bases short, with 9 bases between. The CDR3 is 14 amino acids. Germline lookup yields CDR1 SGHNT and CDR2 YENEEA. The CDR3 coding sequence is TGTGCCAGCAGCTTAGATCCGGGAGTCGGGGAGCTGTTTTTT. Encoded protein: CASSLDPGVGELFF.

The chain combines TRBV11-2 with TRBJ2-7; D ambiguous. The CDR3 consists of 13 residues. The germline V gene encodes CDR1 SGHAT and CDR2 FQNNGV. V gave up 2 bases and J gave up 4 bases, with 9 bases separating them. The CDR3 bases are TGTGCCAGCAGCTTAAGTGGAGTATACGAGCAGTACTTC. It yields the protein CASSLSGVYEQYF.

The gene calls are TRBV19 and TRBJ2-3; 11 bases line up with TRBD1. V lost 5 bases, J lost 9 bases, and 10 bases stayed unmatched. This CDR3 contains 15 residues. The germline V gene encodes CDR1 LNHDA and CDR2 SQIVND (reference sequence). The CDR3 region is CASSFPDRGRVTQYF. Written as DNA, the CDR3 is TGTGCCAGTAGTTTTCCGGACAGGGGGCGAGTGACGCAGTATTTT.

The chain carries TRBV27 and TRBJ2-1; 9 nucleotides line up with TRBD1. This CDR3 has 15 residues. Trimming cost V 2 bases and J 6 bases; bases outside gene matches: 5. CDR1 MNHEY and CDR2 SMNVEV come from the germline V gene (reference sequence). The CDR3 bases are TGTGCCAGCAGTTTACCGGGACAGGGCGGCAATGAGCAGTTCTTC. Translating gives CASSLPGQGGNEQFF.

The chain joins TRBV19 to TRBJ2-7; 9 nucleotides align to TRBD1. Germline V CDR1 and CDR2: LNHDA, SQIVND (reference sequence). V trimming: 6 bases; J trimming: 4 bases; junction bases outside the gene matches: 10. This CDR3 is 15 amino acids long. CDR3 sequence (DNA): TGTGCCAGTAGCACCACCGGGACAGGGACTTACGAGCAGTACTTC. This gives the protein CASSTTGTGTYEQYF.

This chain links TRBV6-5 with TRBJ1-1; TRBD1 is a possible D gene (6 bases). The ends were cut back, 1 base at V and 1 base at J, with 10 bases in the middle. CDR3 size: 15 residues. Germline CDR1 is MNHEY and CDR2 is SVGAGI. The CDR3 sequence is CASSYWPGENTEAFF. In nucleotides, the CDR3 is TGTGCCAGCAGTTACTGGCCAGGGGAGAACACTGAAGCTTTCTTT.

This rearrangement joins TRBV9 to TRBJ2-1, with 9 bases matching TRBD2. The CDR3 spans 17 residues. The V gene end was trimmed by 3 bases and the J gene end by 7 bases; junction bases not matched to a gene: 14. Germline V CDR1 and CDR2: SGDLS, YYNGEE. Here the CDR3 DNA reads TGTGCCAGCAGCGCCCCGGGGGCGGGGGGGCCTCGGAATGAGCAGTTCTTC. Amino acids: CASSAPGAGGPRNEQFF.

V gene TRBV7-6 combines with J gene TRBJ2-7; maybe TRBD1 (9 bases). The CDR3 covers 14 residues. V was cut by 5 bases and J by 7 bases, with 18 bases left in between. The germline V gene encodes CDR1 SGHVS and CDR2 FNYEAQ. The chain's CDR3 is CASSRGGQGVEQYF. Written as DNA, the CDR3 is TGTGCCAGCAGCCGGGGGGGACAGGGTGTAGAGCAGTACTTC.

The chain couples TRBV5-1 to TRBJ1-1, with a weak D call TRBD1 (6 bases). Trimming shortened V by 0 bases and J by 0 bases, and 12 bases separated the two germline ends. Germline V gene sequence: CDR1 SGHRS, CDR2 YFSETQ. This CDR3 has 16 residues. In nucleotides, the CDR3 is TGCGCCAGCAGCTTGGCCCCAGGGGTGGTGAACACTGAAGCTTTCTTT. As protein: CASSLAPGVVNTEAFF.